The 31 T cell receptor beta chains below all came from one sample that was sequenced in a study of blood T cell repertoires in COVID-19 (dated by TCRdb to about 2020). Receptor libraries were prepared by the immunoSEQ multiplex PCR assay. The immuneACCESS repertoire file appears here via TCRdb, limited to in-frame rearrangements. These files lack a portion of the clones; in checked studies, under half of the deficit traces to unresolved V genes, and the cause of the others is not known. The sample yields about 170,000 clones; about 86% were counted once. The top ten hold 7% to 7.5% of the sample. Sequenced: peripheral blood. The receptor set was obtained from a woman of 80 years or more in a cohort sampled during active or convalescent COVID-19.

This chain uses TRBV27 with TRBJ2-7; TRBD1 aligns across 9 bases. The CDR3 has 16 amino acids. Trimming at V came to 5 bases and at J to 6 bases, leaving 14 bases not matched to a gene. CDR1 MNHEY and CDR2 SMNVEV come from the germline V gene (reference sequence). The CDR3 region is CASSPGTGQGFSEQYV. The CDR3, as DNA: TGTGCCAGCAGTCCCGGGACAGGGCAAGGGTTCTCCGAGCAGTACGTC.

This clone has just a few counts. The chain uses TRBV9 and TRBJ1-2; no clear D gene. This CDR3 region has 15 residues. Trimming took 4 bases from V and 2 from J, leaving 15 bases between them. The germline V gene has CDR1 SGDLS and CDR2 YYNGEE. The chain's CDR3 is CASSPRSGDNYGYTF. The CDR3 nucleotides are TGTGCCAGCAGCCCCCGGTCTGGAGACAACTATGGCTACACCTTC.

The chain recombines TRBV25-1 with TRBJ2-7; TRBD2 aligns across 7 bases. V trimming: 8 bases; J trimming: 4 bases; junction bases outside the gene matches: 2. The CDR3 is 11 residues long. The germline V gene has CDR1 MGHDK and CDR2 SYGVNS. The CDR3: CASGEGYEQYV. The CDR3 bases are TGTGCCAGCGGGGAGGGGTACGAGCAGTACGTC.

The V and J genes are TRBV18 and TRBJ2-5; 10 positions match TRBD2. Germline loops: CDR1 KGHSH, CDR2 LQKENI. The CDR3 is 18 amino acids. Unmatched junction bases numbered 9, after V lost 0 bases and J lost 2 bases. The CDR3 DNA reads as TGTGCCAGCTCACCACCGTCGTTAAGCGGGAGGGGGCAAGAGACCCAGTACTTC. This gives the protein CASSPPSLSGRGQETQYF. Full variable domain (rest looked up from reference TRBV18 and TRBJ2-5): NAGVMQNPRHLVRRRGQEARLRCSPMKGHSHVYWYRQLPEEGLKFMVYLQKENIIDESGMPKERFSAEFPKEGPSILRIQQVVRGDSAAYFCASSPPSLSGRGQETQYFGPGTRLLVL.

V gene TRBV19 combines with J gene TRBJ1-2; tentatively, D is TRBD1 (5 bases). This CDR3 contains 12 residues. Trimming took off 5 bases at V and 4 bases at J, with 8 bases between the two ends. Germline lookup yields CDR1 LNHDA and CDR2 SQIVND (reference sequence). The DNA for the CDR3 is TGTGCCAGTAGTGGGGGGTTCTATGGCTACACCTTC. Translated: CASSGGFYGYTF.

The chain has TRBV28 and TRBJ1-6, with D possibly TRBD1 on 6 matching bases. The CDR3 is made up of 15 amino acids. CDR1 and CDR2 from the germline V gene are MDHEN and SYDVKM. The germline V and J ends were trimmed by 7 bases and 6 bases, with 16 bases remaining between them. The CDR3 DNA sequence: TGTGCCAGCAACCTCCGGGACATGATTAATTCACCCCTCCACTTT. Translated, it gives CASNLRDMINSPLHF.

The chain joins TRBV11-2 to TRBJ1-6; 7 positions agree with TRBD1. V shed 0 bases, J shed 9 bases, and the junction held 5 bases outside the gene matches. Germline V gene data show CDR1 as SGHAT and CDR2 as FQNNGV. This CDR3 has 15 residues. CDR3 sequence: CASSLEAGGISPLHF. CDR3 in DNA: TGTGCCAGCAGCTTAGAGGCAGGGGGAATTTCACCCCTCCACTTT.

This chain links TRBV6-1 with TRBJ2-3; D possibly corresponds to TRBD1 (5 bases). The CDR3 is 16 amino acids. Trimming cost V 1 base and J 2 bases, with 13 bases left between them. Germline CDR1 is MNHNS and CDR2 is SASEGT. This chain's CDR3 is CASSEDKGLLTDTQYF. Here the CDR3 DNA reads TGTGCCAGCAGTGAAGATAAGGGGTTGCTCACAGATACGCAGTATTTT.

The chain is built from TRBV6-6 and TRBJ2-5, with 15 bases lining up with TRBD2. Germline CDR1 and CDR2: MNHNY and SVGAGI (reference sequence). The CDR3 spans 18 residues. V lost 5 bases and J lost 5; bases outside the gene matches: 12. The CDR3 is CASSRRTSGGALSETQYF. The CDR3, as DNA: TGTGCCAGCAGTCGCCGGACTAGCGGGGGGGCCTTATCGGAGACCCAGTACTTC.

V gene TRBV6-6 combines with J gene TRBJ1-1, with D possibly matching TRBD1 (6 bases). The CDR3 contains 14 residues. V lost 0 bases and J 3 bases, leaving 8 bases between the germline ends. From germline, CDR1 is MNHNY and CDR2 SVGAGI (reference sequence). The CDR3 bases are TGTGCCAGCAGTTACTCGGCAGGGGACACTGAAGCTTTCTTT. This encodes CASSYSAGDTEAFF.

This rearrangement joins TRBV19 to TRBJ1-5; 9 positions match TRBD1. Looked up from germline, CDR1 is LNHDA and CDR2 is SQIVND (reference sequence). This CDR3 is 15 amino acids long. Trimming cost V 7 bases and J 4 bases; bases outside gene matches: 8. The DNA for the CDR3 is TGTGCCAGTACCTCTGGACAGGGGCTGAATCAGCCCCAGCATTTT. Translating it yields CASTSGQGLNQPQHF.

The chain recombines TRBV19 with TRBJ1-4, with D perhaps matching TRBD1 (6 bases). Trimming shortened V by 10 bases and J by 8 bases, and 17 bases separated the two germline ends. The CDR3 is made up of 13 amino acids. Germline V gives CDR1 LNHDA, CDR2 SQIVND (reference sequence). For the CDR3, the DNA is TGTGCCACTCTCGGGGGGGCCGGAGAAAAACTGTTTTTT. This encodes CATLGGAGEKLFF.

The chain carries TRBV5-1 and TRBJ1-6; the D gene is possibly TRBD1 (6 bases). The CDR3 is 15 amino acids. Germline CDR1 and CDR2: SGHRS and YFSETQ. V lost 4 bases to trimming and J lost 6 bases, with 14 bases between them. The CDR3: CASSVEGQSNSPLHF. The CDR3 DNA reads TGCGCCAGCAGCGTCGAAGGACAGAGTAATTCACCCCTCCACTTT.

V and J are TRBV29-1 and TRBJ2-5; TRBD2 aligns across 10 bases. V trimming: 6 bases; J trimming: 1 base; junction bases outside the gene matches: 8. Germline values: CDR1 SQVTM, CDR2 ANQGSEA. CDR3 length: 15 residues. CDR3 nucleotide sequence: TGCAGCGTGGCGGATAGCGGGGGGCCCCAAGAGACCCAGTACTTC. Encoded protein: CSVADSGGPQETQYF.

The chain is built from TRBV10-1 and TRBJ2-2, with 9 bases matching TRBD2. Germline-derived CDR1 and CDR2 are WNHNN and SYGVQD (reference sequence). The CDR3 covers 17 residues. V shed 4 bases and J 3 bases; nucleotides not matched to a gene: 9. This chain's CDR3 is CASSAAGTSRDTGELFF. The CDR3 coding sequence is TGCGCCAGCAGTGCAGCCGGGACTAGCCGGGACACCGGGGAGCTGTTTTTT.

V usage is TRBV3-1 (or the pseudogene TRBV3-2) and J usage is TRBJ1-5; 7 nucleotides match TRBD1. The CDR3 is 15 residues long. V dropped 1 base and J dropped 3; count of bases not matched to a gene: 3. CDR1 is LGHDT and CDR2 is YNNKEL in the germline V gene (reference sequence). The CDR3 spells CASSQGGQSNQPQHF. The CDR3 nucleotides are TGTGCCAGCAGCCAAGGGGGACAGTCCAATCAGCCCCAGCATTTT.

This sequence joins TRBV7-9 and TRBJ2-4; D gene ambiguous. CDR1 is SEHNR, CDR2 FQNEAQ, per germline (reference sequence). V dropped 4 bases and J dropped 5 bases, with 12 bases sitting between them. The CDR3 is 14 residues long. CDR3 in amino acids: CASSSPGSQNIQYF. In DNA, the CDR3 is TGTGCCAGCAGCTCCCCGGGTAGCCAAAACATTCAGTACTTC.

V gene TRBV29-1 combines with J gene TRBJ1-4, with D perhaps matching TRBD1 (5 bases). Germline V CDR1 and CDR2: SQVTM, ANQGSEA. The CDR3 loop spans 13 amino acids. V gave up 6 bases and J gave up 5 bases, with 13 bases separating them. In DNA, the CDR3 is TGCAGCGTAGGAGGGGTAACGAATGAAAAACTGTTTTTT. As protein: CSVGGVTNEKLFF.

This clone was recorded a few times. This chain links TRBV7-2 with TRBJ1-1; D gene uncertain. V lost 1 base and J lost 1, with 10 bases in between. The V gene's germline CDR1 is SGHTA and CDR2 FQGNSA. The CDR3 is 15 amino acids. The CDR3 sequence is CASSLENARNTEAFF. The CDR3 DNA is TGTGCCAGCAGCTTAGAGAACGCGAGGAACACTGAAGCTTTCTTT.

V usage is TRBV25-1 and J usage is TRBJ1-1; the match to TRBD1 covers 9 bases. J was trimmed by 5 bases and V by 5 bases; bases with no gene match: 9. Germline values: CDR1 MGHDK, CDR2 SYGVNS. CDR3 length: 15 amino acids. Written as DNA, the CDR3 is TGTGCCAGCAGTAAGAACAGGGGGCGATCAACTGAAGCTTTCTTT. It codes for CASSKNRGRSTEAFF.

J is TRBJ2-1 and V is TRBV19; D perhaps matches TRBD2 (5 bases). The CDR3 consists of 13 residues. V shed 0 bases and J shed 9 bases, with 9 bases lying between them. The germline V gene has CDR1 LNHDA and CDR2 SQIVND (reference sequence). The CDR3 is CASSIDRGREQFF. As DNA, the CDR3 is TGTGCCAGTAGTATAGATCGGGGTCGTGAGCAGTTCTTC.

The gene calls are TRBV5-1 and TRBJ2-7; 11 positions agree with TRBD1. The germline gives CDR1 SGHRS, CDR2 YFSETQ. V shed 4 bases and J 4 bases; nucleotides not matched to a gene: 4. The CDR3 has 14 residues. The CDR3 here is CASSTGTGGYEQYV. In nucleotides, the CDR3 is TGCGCCAGCAGCACCGGGACAGGGGGTTACGAGCAGTACGTC.

This clone was picked up a small number of times. This chain connects TRBV28 to TRBJ1-6, with D uncertain. Germline CDR1 reads MDHEN; CDR2 reads SYDVKM. The CDR3 has 16 amino acids. Trimming removed 2 bases at V and 2 bases at J, with 10 bases between. The CDR3 spells CASSLGRETYNSPLHF. CDR3 bases: TGTGCCAGCAGTTTAGGGCGAGAGACCTATAATTCACCCCTCCACTTT.

The V gene is TRBV3-1 (or the pseudogene TRBV3-2), the J gene TRBJ2-6, with D tentatively TRBD1 (7 bases). V was clipped by 3 bases and J by 0 bases, with 15 bases between them. The CDR3 runs 18 residues. From germline, CDR1 is LGHDT and CDR2 YNNKEL (reference sequence). CDR3: CASSHRGTANSGANVLTF. CDR3 DNA sequence: TGTGCCAGCAGCCACCGCGGGACAGCGAACTCTGGGGCCAACGTCCTGACTTTC.

V and J are TRBV11-2 and TRBJ1-1; no reliable D call. The germline gives CDR1 SGHAT, CDR2 FQNNGV. There are 14 residues in the CDR3. V dropped 1 base and J dropped 6 bases, with 12 bases sitting between them. CDR3 DNA sequence: TGTGCCAGCAGCTTAGGGCTGGGCCCCTCTGAAGCTTTCTTT. This encodes CASSLGLGPSEAFF.

The chain employs TRBV4-2 and TRBJ1-4; 9 bases are shared with TRBD1. The CDR3 extends over 17 amino acids. V lost 0 bases and J lost 0; bases outside the gene matches: 2. CDR1 and CDR2 (germline): LGHNA, YNFKEQ. The CDR3 sequence: CASSQEDRGPTNEKLFF. CDR3 nucleotides: TGTGCCAGCAGCCAAGAGGACAGGGGCCCAACTAATGAAAAACTGTTTTTT.

The chain has TRBV4-1 and TRBJ1-6; tentative D call: TRBD1 (5 bases). Germline lookup yields CDR1 MGHRA and CDR2 YSYEKL. Trimming cost V 2 bases and J 7 bases, with 18 bases left between them. This CDR3 has 17 residues. CDR3 DNA sequence: TGCGCCAGCAGCCAACCTGTGCGGGGGAGAATAAATTCACCCCTCCACTTT. Translating it yields CASSQPVRGRINSPLHF.

Note on this clone: At one of its ends the junction is not consistent with the germline gene, which may arise from a read error. V and J are TRBV20-1 and TRBJ2-7; D is uncertain. The V gene's germline CDR1 is DFQATT and CDR2 SNEGSKA (reference sequence). The CDR3 has 11 amino acids. The CDR3 DNA is TGCAGTGCTGGAGATAGCTACGAGCAGTACTTC. Residues: CSAGDSYEQYF.

This chain links TRBV25-1 with TRBJ1-5, with 8 bases fitting TRBD1. V dropped 8 bases and J dropped 1; count of bases not matched to a gene: 4. CDR1 is MGHDK, CDR2 SYGVNS, per germline. The CDR3 spans 14 residues. CDR3 loop: CASGRTGSNQPQHF. The DNA of the CDR3 is TGTGCCAGCGGAAGGACAGGGAGCAATCAGCCCCAGCATTTT.

This clone has just a few counts. The genes are TRBV12-3 or TRBV12-4 and TRBJ1-5, with D hard to call. Deletions cut 6 bases from V and 5 bases from J, with 11 bases between. CDR3 length equals 13 residues. The CDR3, as DNA: TGTGCCAGCAGGGACTCTACCTATCAGCCCCAGCATTTT. Protein: CASRDSTYQPQHF.

The chain combines TRBV20-1 with TRBJ1-1, with a tentative D call TRBD1 (5 bases). Germline V gene data show CDR1 as DFQATT and CDR2 as SNEGSKA (reference sequence). There are 12 residues in the CDR3. V was cut by 3 bases and J by 11 bases, with 16 bases left in between. The CDR3 nucleotides are TGCAGTGCTAGTCGGGGGGTTGAGGAGGCTTTCTTT. This codes for CSASRGVEEAFF.